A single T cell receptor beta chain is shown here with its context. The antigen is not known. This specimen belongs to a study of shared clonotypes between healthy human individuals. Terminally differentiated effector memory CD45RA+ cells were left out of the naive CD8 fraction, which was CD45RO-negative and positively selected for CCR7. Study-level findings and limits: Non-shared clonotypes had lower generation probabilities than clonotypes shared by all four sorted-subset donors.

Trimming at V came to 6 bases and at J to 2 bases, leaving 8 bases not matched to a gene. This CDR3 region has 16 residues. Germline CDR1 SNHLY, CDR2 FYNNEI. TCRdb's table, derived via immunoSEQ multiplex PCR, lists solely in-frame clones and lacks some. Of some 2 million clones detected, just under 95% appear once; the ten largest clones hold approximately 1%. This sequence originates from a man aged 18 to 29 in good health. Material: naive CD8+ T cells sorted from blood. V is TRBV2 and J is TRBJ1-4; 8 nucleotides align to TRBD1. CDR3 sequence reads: CASSVDRVGTNEKLFF. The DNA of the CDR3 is TGTGCCAGCAGCGTGGACAGGGTTGGGACTAATGAAAAACTGTTTTTT.